This record concerns one T cell receptor (beta chain) sequence. These data originate in a study of T cell changes during pregnancy in multiple sclerosis. TCRdb keeps only in-frame clones here, not all; method: immunoSEQ multiplex PCR. The table has 30,000 to 40,000 clones, 80% to 95% seen once. V dropped 6 bases and J dropped 4; count of bases not matched to a gene: 9. CDR3 size: 17 residues. Germline V lookup: CDR1 MNHEY, CDR2 SMNVEV (reference sequence). The clonotype was recovered from a female donor in good health, enrolled as a control in a pregnancy study. This rearrangement joins TRBV27 to TRBJ2-1; 13 bases line up with TRBD2. Sample: CD4+ T cells from peripheral blood mononuclear cells, taken in the third trimester of pregnancy. The CDR3 region has the DNA TGTGCCAGCAGGAGACGACTAGCGGGAGGTTTGTACAATGAGCAGTTCTTC. This codes for CASRRRLAGGLYNEQFF.